Described below is a single T cell receptor beta chain sequence and its context. The table lists this clonotype with many counts. The antigen it binds to is not known. One base away there is no much larger clone; base qualities are not given. This sample is drawn from a study of early T cells in non-severe SARS-CoV-2 infection (dated by TCRdb to the early 2020s). Concerning the study at large: Because TCR sequencing was done on bulk RNA from unsorted whole blood, the alpha and beta chains could not be paired. General study outcomes and caveats: VDJdb matching was skewed toward anti-spike CD8 responses and likely underestimated virus-specific expansions by missing private and CD4 specificities.

The method behind the library was 5' RACE. TCRdb records NextSeq 500 as the sequencer. To correct for sequencing error and PCR bias, the TCR library protocol tagged individual cDNA molecules with unique molecular identifiers. Both TCR alpha and beta chains were sequenced, and tight co-correlation was observed between alpha and beta sequence abundances in each sample. The paper's processing steps were these. Decombinator V4 was used to annotate TCR sequences for V gene, J gene and CDR3. TCRs were defined as expanded if a significant change between any two time points was detected under a Poisson model with p below 0.0001. TCR abundances were normalised to the total number of TCRs sequenced in each sample and reported as counts per million. TRAV1-2 paired with TRAJ12, TRAJ20 or TRAJ33 defined MAIT TCRs, while TRAV10 paired with TRAJ18 defined iNKT TCRs. VDJdb, accessed on 1 November 2021, was searched for TCRs annotated for CMV, EBV and SARS-CoV-2, and TCRs annotated for more than one antigen were excluded. TCRdb itself trimmed the public reads at Q25 with fastp, ran MiXCR and retained productive beta chains. Records with the same CDR3 protein are collapsed into one entry carrying the most frequent genes and DNA. The V and J calls come from TCRdb's annotation, not from the publication. A total of fewer than 40,000 distinct CDR3 sequences appear in this sample, about 3.8% of them only once. The ten largest clonotypes hold 5.5% to 6% of the sample.

This was a case-control study nested in a cohort of healthcare workers in London, UK, who had nasopharyngeal swab PCR tests and blood samples taken every week. Healthcare workers were recruited between 23 and 31 March 2020, during the week of the UK lockdown, and were followed weekly for up to roughly 15 weeks. Looking up the germline V gene yields CDR1 MNHEY and CDR2 SVGEGT. The junction shows trimming of 2 bases on V and 1 base on J, and the gene matches do not reach 8 bases of it. Including cysteine and phenylalanine, the CDR3 has 20 amino acids. The CDR3 DNA has 60 bases and is translated from base 1.

The sample was whole blood. The TCR comes from an adult who was a healthcare worker with PCR-confirmed SARS-CoV-2 infection or an uninfected control (not recorded which). The sequence joins TRBV6-2 or TRBV6-3 to TRBJ2-1; the junction holds 16 bases that match TRBD2. The CDR3 reads as follows: CASSYAGTSGRAGSYNEQFF. The DNA reads TGTGCCAGCAGTTACGCAGGGACTAGCGGGAGGGCCGGTTCCTACAATGAGCAGTTCTTC.